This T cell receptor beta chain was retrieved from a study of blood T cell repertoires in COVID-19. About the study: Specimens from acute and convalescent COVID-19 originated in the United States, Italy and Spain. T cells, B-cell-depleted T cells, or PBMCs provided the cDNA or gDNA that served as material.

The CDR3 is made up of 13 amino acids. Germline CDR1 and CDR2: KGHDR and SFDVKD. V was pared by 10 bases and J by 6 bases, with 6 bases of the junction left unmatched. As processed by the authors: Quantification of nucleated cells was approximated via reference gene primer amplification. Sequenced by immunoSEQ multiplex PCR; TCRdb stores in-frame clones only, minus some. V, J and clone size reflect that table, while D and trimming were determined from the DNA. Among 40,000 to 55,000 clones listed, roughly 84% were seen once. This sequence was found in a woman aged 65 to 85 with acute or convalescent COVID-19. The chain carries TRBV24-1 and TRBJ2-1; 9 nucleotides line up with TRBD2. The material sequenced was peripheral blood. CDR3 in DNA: TGTGCCACGGCGGGAGGGCAGAGCAATGAGCAGTTCTTC. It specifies CATAGGQSNEQFF.